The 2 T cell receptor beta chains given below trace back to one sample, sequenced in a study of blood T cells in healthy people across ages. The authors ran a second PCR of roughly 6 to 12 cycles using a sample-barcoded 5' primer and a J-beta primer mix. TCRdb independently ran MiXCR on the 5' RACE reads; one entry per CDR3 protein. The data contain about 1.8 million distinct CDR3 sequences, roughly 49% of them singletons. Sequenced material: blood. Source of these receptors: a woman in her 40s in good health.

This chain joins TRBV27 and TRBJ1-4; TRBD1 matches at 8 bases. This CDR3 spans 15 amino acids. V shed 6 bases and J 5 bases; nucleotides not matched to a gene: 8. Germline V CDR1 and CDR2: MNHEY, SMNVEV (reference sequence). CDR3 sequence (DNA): TGTGCCAGCAGAGAACAGGGGGTGGGGAATGAAAAACTGTTTTTT. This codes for CASREQGVGNEKLFF.

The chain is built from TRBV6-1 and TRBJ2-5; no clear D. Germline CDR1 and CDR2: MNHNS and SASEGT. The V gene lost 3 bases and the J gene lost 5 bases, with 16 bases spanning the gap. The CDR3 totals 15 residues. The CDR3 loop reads CASSDPGRRRETQYF. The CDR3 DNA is TGTGCCAGCAGTGATCCGGGCCGCCGTAGGGAGACCCAGTACTTC.